This T cell receptor (beta chain) was captured in a study of CXCR3-negative and CXCR3-positive naive CD8 T cells. The study, taken as a whole, reports: The study inferred TCR strength from TRB CDR3 properties and found comparable surface CD5 between naive subsets. Relative to memory CD8+ cells, whose diversity was much lower, both naive subsets had comparably high diversity. Naive cells that were CXCR3-negative or CXCR3-positive used TRBV-TRBJ genes alike, while memory cells diverged.

Through 5' RACE with UMI labels, the TRB cDNA libraries were prepared. TCRdb re-analyzed the 5' RACE reads; it lists each CDR3 protein once, without DNA. The sample includes about 57,000 distinct CDR3 sequences. With respect to this clonotype: Its antigen remains unidentified.

Input material: memory CD8+ T cells from blood. The sequence came from a human donor in good health. Some clones in this sample may be carry-over from other donors' samples.

CDR3 region: CSVVRQQETQYF. The chain joins TRBV29-1 to TRBJ2-5. Germline loops: CDR1 SQVTM, CDR2 ANQGSEA. The CDR3 extends over 12 amino acids.